These T cell receptor beta chains were read from a single sample in a study of T cells after yellow fever vaccination. MiXCR, applied by TCRdb to the 5' RACE reads, yields one record per CDR3 protein. The sample has about 400,000 distinct CDR3 sequences, around 6.4% seen once. The source was PBMCs, collected 5 days after the yellow fever booster vaccination. The receptors were sampled from a man younger than 40 who received the YFV17D yellow fever vaccine. CDR3s include the opening cysteine and the closing phenylalanine or tryptophan. A D gene is named only where the DNA matches it firmly. Clone size is given for some rows only: seen once, a few or many times, or a class if the clone is expanded.

CDR3 protein,CDR3 DNA,D gene,clone size,J gene,CDR3 length,V gene
CAISESGRGTDTQYF,TGTGCCATCAGTGAGTCCGGGCGAGGCACAGATACGCAGTATTTT,-,many,TRBJ2-3,15,TRBV10-3
CATSDPRGGGADTQYF,TGTGCCACCAGTGATCCCAGGGGAGGGGGCGCAGATACGCAGTATTTT,-,-,TRBJ2-3,16,TRBV24-1
CASSHNYEQYF,TGCGCCAGCAGCCATAATTACGAGCAGTACTTC,-,many,TRBJ2-7,11,TRBV5-1
CASGPQGARETQYF,TGCGCCAGCGGTCCACAGGGTGCTAGGGAGACCCAGTACTTC,-,many,TRBJ2-5,14,TRBV5-1
CASSLAAGNVHEQYF,TGTGCCAGCAGCTTAGCGGCGGGGAACGTCCACGAGCAGTACTTC,-,few,TRBJ2-7,15,TRBV7-2
CSAWRSSYNEQFF,TGCAGTGCGTGGAGAAGCTCCTACAATGAGCAGTTCTTC,-,few,TRBJ2-1,13,TRBV20-1
CASSVTRASSGNTIYF,TGTGCCAGCAGCGTAACCAGGGCTAGCTCTGGAAACACCATATATTTT,-,few,TRBJ1-3,16,TRBV7-2
CASSPRAAGEAFF,TGTGCCAGCAGCCCCCGGGCAGCGGGGGAAGCTTTCTTT,-,many,TRBJ1-1,13,TRBV7-6
CASSQVASGETQYF,TGTGCCAGCAGCCAAGTCGCCAGCGGGGAGACCCAGTACTTC,-,many,TRBJ2-5,14,TRBV4-2
CASSKGETQYF,TGTGCCAGCAGCAAAGGGGAGACCCAGTACTTC,-,many,TRBJ2-5,11,TRBV21-1
CASGRIYGYTF,TGTGCCAGCGGACGGATCTATGGTTACACCTTC,-,few,TRBJ1-2,11,TRBV12-3/TRBV12-4
CAWTLWEGNGAQYF,TGTGCCTGGACCCTGTGGGAGGGGAATGGGGCCCAGTACTTC,TRBD2,-,TRBJ2-5,14,TRBV30
CASSLEIGGILGDEQFF,TGTGCCAGCAGTTTAGAGATTGGCGGGATATTAGGCGATGAGCAGTTCTTC,-,few,TRBJ2-1,17,TRBV12-3/TRBV12-4
CASSGLAGGPDTQYF,TGTGCCAGCAGTGGACTAGCGGGAGGGCCAGATACGCAGTATTTT,TRBD2,many,TRBJ2-3,15,TRBV6-1
CASSYSDRIVHGYTF,TGTGCCAGCAGTTACTCTGATCGGATTGTCCATGGCTACACCTTC,-,few,TRBJ1-2,15,TRBV6-2/TRBV6-3
CASRPKTSGSADTQYF,TGCGCCAGCAGACCCAAGACTAGCGGGAGTGCAGATACGCAGTATTTT,TRBD2,many,TRBJ2-3,16,TRBV10-1
CASRAGRSSYEQYF,TGCGCCAGCAGGGCGGGACGGAGCTCCTACGAGCAGTACTTC,-,many,TRBJ2-7,14,TRBV5-1
CASSFPLAAGAKDTQYF,TGTGCCAGCAGCTTTCCCTTGGCCGCGGGAGCTAAAGATACGCAGTATTTT,TRBD2,few,TRBJ2-3,17,TRBV7-2
CASSSPGTSVYEQYF,TGTGCCAGCAGTTCCCCCGGGACTAGCGTCTACGAGCAGTACTTC,TRBD2,few,TRBJ2-7,15,TRBV6-5
CSASYRTAYEQYF,TGCAGTGCTAGTTACAGAACGGCCTACGAGCAGTACTTC,-,many,TRBJ2-7,13,TRBV20-1
CASRLLQGISDTQYF,TGTGCCAGCAGGCTCCTACAGGGGATATCAGATACGCAGTATTTT,TRBD1,few,TRBJ2-3,15,TRBV12-3/TRBV12-4
CASSLGWREPLFF,TGTGCCAGCAGCCTAGGGTGGCGGGAACCGTTGTTCTTC,-,many,TRBJ2-1,13,TRBV7-2